This record concerns one TCR beta chain sequence. It was with a sample-barcoded 5' primer and a J-beta primer mix that a second PCR of roughly 6 to 12 cycles was run. TCRdb re-called the 5' RACE reads with MiXCR, one entry per CDR3 protein. The sample lists about 1 million distinct CDR3 sequences; approximately 26% were seen once. This entry is derived from a study of blood T cells in healthy people across ages. Germline CDR1 and CDR2: MNHEY and SMNVEV (reference sequence). The CDR3 loop spans 16 amino acids. These data were likewise used in another study, on T cells of mothers and their children.

The chain employs TRBV27 and TRBJ2-5; 14 nucleotides line up with TRBD2. The J call is in doubt because the DNA end fits TRBJ2-1 better. The source of this sequence is a girl aged 2 to 9 in good health. Sequencing input: blood. CDR3 loop: CASSPLGLAGVYEQFF. In DNA form, the CDR3 reads TGTGCCAGCAGTCCCCTGGGACTAGCGGGAGTCTATGAGCAGTTCTTC.